The entry below describes one T cell receptor beta chain. This sample is part of a study of CD8 T cells in Susac syndrome. The RNA input was 0.5 to 1 ug, and it was reverse transcribed with random hexamers. TCRdb processed the immunoSEQ multiplex PCR reads anew with MiXCR; each CDR3 protein has one entry. The sample lists roughly 130,000 distinct CDR3 sequences; about 95% were seen once. V was shortened by 5 bases and J by 2 bases, with 3 bases between the two germline ends. The CDR3 length is 11 residues. Germline CDR1 is DFQATT and CDR2 is SNEGSKA (reference sequence). The sample consisted of CD4+ T cells from PBMCs. The clonotype comes from a human donor in good health. V gene TRBV20-1 combines with J gene TRBJ2-2; no clear D gene. CDR3 residues: CSAHNTGELFF. DNA of the CDR3: TGCAGTGCTCATAACACCGGGGAGCTGTTTTTT.